This is a list of T cell receptor beta chains from one sample in a study of early T cells in non-severe SARS-CoV-2 infection. Each CDR3 protein gets one entry after TCRdb re-called the 5' RACE reads with MiXCR. This sample yields 43,000 or so distinct CDR3 sequences, of which 4% are seen a single time; 2.5% to 3.5% belongs to the top ten. The specimen was whole blood. The source of these receptors is an adult who was a healthcare worker with PCR-confirmed SARS-CoV-2 infection or an uninfected control (not recorded which). CDR3s include the opening cysteine and the closing phenylalanine or tryptophan. Fields, in order: D gene, J gene, clone size, V gene, CDR3 protein, CDR3 DNA. D genes are given only for firm matches. Part of the rows lack a size; the others show once, few, many or a class for expanded clones.

TRBD2	TRBJ2-7	.	TRBV5-1	CASSLTGGTYEQYF	TGCGCCAGCAGCTTGACGGGAGGCACCTACGAGCAGTACTTC
.	TRBJ2-7	.	TRBV11-2	CASSVDGIGEQYF	TGTGCCAGCAGCGTGGACGGAATAGGCGAGCAGTACTTC
TRBD2	TRBJ2-2	many	TRBV10-3	CAISAKGLAGSNTGELFF	TGTGCCATCAGTGCGAAGGGACTAGCGGGATCGAACACCGGGGAGCTGTTTTTT
TRBD2	TRBJ2-1	.	TRBV6-5	CASSYFFGGEANNEQFF	TGTGCCAGCAGTTACTTCTTCGGGGGGGAGGCCAACAATGAGCAGTTCTTC
.	TRBJ2-7	few	TRBV23-1	CASSPPGSSYEQYF	TGCGCCAGCAGTCCTCCAGGCAGCTCCTACGAGCAGTACTTC
TRBD1	TRBJ1-6	many	TRBV6-5	CASSRGQGRENSPLHF	TGTGCCAGCAGCCGGGGACAGGGCAGGGAGAATTCACCCCTCCACTTT
TRBD1	TRBJ2-7	many	TRBV29-1	CSVEGQGGSYEQYF	TGCAGCGTTGAGGGACAGGGGGGCTCCTACGAGCAGTACTTC
.	TRBJ2-1	many	TRBV25-1	CASSEYIGGSYNEQFF	TGTGCCAGCAGTGAATATATAGGGGGCTCCTACAATGAGCAGTTCTTC
.	TRBJ2-2	many	TRBV24-1	CATALPPNGELFF	TGTGCCACCGCCCTCCCCCCGAACGGGGAGCTGTTTTTT
.	TRBJ2-2	many	TRBV6-5	CASSEYRAPSRELFF	TGTGCCAGCAGTGAATACCGGGCCCCCTCGAGAGAGCTGTTTTTT
TRBD1	TRBJ1-1	few	TRBV6-1	CASSEERGLNTEAFF	TGTGCCAGCAGTGAAGAGAGGGGGCTGAACACTGAAGCTTTCTTT
TRBD2	TRBJ2-7	many	TRBV5-1	CASSLGSGSYEQYF	TGCGCCAGCAGCTTAGGTAGCGGGAGCTACGAGCAGTACTTC
.	TRBJ2-7	many	TRBV20-1	CSVNRDGRYEQYF	TGCAGTGTTAACCGGGACGGACGCTACGAGCAGTACTTC
.	TRBJ2-3	many	TRBV4-2	CASSQDTSTDTQYF	TGTGCCAGCAGCCAAGACACTAGCACAGATACGCAGTATTTT
TRBD1	TRBJ1-6	few	TRBV5-4	CASGTDLNSPLHF	TGTGCCAGCGGGACAGACTTAAATTCACCCCTCCACTTT
.	TRBJ2-5	few	TRBV29-1	CSAIPTTGLQETQYF	TGCAGCGCAATACCCACTACAGGGCTCCAAGAGACCCAGTACTTC
.	TRBJ2-3	many	TRBV5-8	CASSLGAGDTQYF	TGTGCCAGCAGCTTGGGCGCGGGAGATACGCAGTATTTT
TRBD2	TRBJ2-4	.	TRBV2	CASISRGDIQYF	TGTGCCAGCATTTCCCGGGGGGACATTCAGTACTTC
TRBD1	TRBJ1-1	many	TRBV2	CASLLQMGQGTEAFF	TGTGCCAGCCTACTTCAAATGGGACAGGGCACTGAAGCTTTCTTT
.	TRBJ2-3	many	TRBV20-1	CSARLVWPEDTQYF	TGCAGTGCTCGACTTGTGTGGCCGGAGGATACGCAGTATTTT
.	TRBJ1-6	many	TRBV5-1	CASSVGTSESSPLHF	TGCGCCAGCAGCGTTGGAACTTCGGAGAGTTCACCCCTCCACTTT
TRBD2	TRBJ2-1	.	TRBV5-1	CASSLAPASGGNNEQFF	TGCGCCAGCAGCTTGGCCCCGGCTAGCGGGGGAAACAATGAGCAGTTCTTC
TRBD1	TRBJ2-6	many	TRBV19	CASSPAIRAGGKSSGANVLTF	TGTGCCAGTAGTCCCGCGATACGGGCAGGGGGCAAAAGCTCTGGGGCCAACGTCCTGACTTTC
TRBD1	TRBJ1-2	many	TRBV20-1	CSAATGGGYTF	TGCAGTGCTGCCACAGGGGGAGGCTACACCTTC
.	TRBJ1-5	many	TRBV5-5	CASSHPDQPQHF	TGTGCCAGCAGCCACCCCGACCAGCCCCAGCATTTT
.	TRBJ1-2	few	TRBV20-1	CSAFPSGTSDGYTF	TGCAGTGCTTTTCCATCCGGGACATCGGACGGCTACACCTTC
TRBD1	TRBJ2-5	many	TRBV2	CASSDRGTAYQETQYF	TGTGCCAGCAGTGACCGTGGGACAGCTTACCAAGAGACCCAGTACTTC
.	TRBJ2-7	.	TRBV7-2	CASSVTPGHYEQYF	TGTGCCAGCAGCGTCACTCCGGGCCATTACGAGCAGTACTTC
.	TRBJ2-1	.	TRBV7-9	CASSPTGRSSYNEQFF	TGTGCCAGCAGCCCTACAGGGCGTAGCTCCTACAATGAGCAGTTCTTC
.	TRBJ2-7	many	TRBV24-1	CATRGTGRGRENEQYF	TGTGCCACGAGGGGTACCGGGAGGGGGCGAGAAAACGAGCAGTACTTC
TRBD1	TRBJ1-2	many	TRBV7-3	CASRGNLRQGDYGYTF	TGTGCCAGCAGGGGGAACCTGCGACAGGGGGACTATGGCTACACCTTC
.	TRBJ2-7	many	TRBV29-1	CSVEDTETYEQYF	TGCAGCGTTGAAGATACAGAGACCTACGAGCAGTACTTC
.	TRBJ1-1	many	TRBV7-3	CASSPSEGAEAFF	TGTGCCAGCAGCCCTTCCGAGGGGGCTGAAGCTTTCTTT
.	TRBJ2-2	few	TRBV7-6	CASSLYGSGELFF	TGTGCCAGCAGCTTATATGGGAGCGGGGAGCTGTTTTTT
.	TRBJ2-6	many	TRBV4-1	CASSQDPLKGGRLKGANVLTF	TGCGCCAGCAGCCAAGATCCCCTTAAGGGGGGGCGCCTGAAAGGGGCCAACGTCCTGACTTTC